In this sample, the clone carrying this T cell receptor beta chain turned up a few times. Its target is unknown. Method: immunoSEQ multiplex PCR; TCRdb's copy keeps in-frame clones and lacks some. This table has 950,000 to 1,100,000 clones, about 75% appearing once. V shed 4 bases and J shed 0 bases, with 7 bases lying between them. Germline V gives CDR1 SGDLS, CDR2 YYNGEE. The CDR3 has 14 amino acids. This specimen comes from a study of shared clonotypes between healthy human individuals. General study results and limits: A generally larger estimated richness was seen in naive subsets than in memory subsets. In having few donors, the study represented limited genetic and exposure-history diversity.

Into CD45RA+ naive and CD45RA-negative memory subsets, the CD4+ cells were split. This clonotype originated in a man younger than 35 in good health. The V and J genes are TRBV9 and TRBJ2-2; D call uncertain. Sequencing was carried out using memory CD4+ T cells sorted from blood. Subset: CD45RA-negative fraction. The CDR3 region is CASSITSNTGELFF. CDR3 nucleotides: TGTGCCAGCAGCATAACCTCGAACACCGGGGAGCTGTTTTTT.